This T cell receptor (beta chain) was retrieved from a study of identical twins. Study-level results: Out-of-frame TCR alpha sharing observed in monozygotic twins exceeded model estimates. The study drew conclusions from cross-sectional statistical analysis, not from following the same donors. Where beta out-of-frame sequences were concerned, excess twin sharing was weaker. Where out-of-frame alpha sequences were twin-shared, they showed excess low generation probability.

This clonotype showed up just a few times. Its specificity is not known. Germline loops: CDR1 KGHSH, CDR2 LQKENI. Losses at the gene ends were 0 bases for V and 7 bases for J; bases not matched to a gene: 11. The length of the CDR3 is 16 residues. TCRdb re-called the 5' RACE reads through MiXCR, storing one row per CDR3 protein. This table holds 1.5 million to 2 million distinct CDR3 sequences, about 31% found once. The TCR was taken from a newborn girl in good health. This chain joins TRBV18 and TRBJ2-7, with 8 bases lining up with TRBD1. The sample was cord blood. Here the CDR3 reads CASSPPTQGASGEQYF. CDR3 DNA sequence: TGTGCCAGCTCACCACCTACTCAGGGGGCGTCGGGGGAGCAGTACTTC.